This TCR beta chain derives from a study of early T cells in non-severe SARS-CoV-2 infection. Background on the study: Sequencing of bulk RNA from unsorted whole blood was done, without chain pairing.

Each single cDNA molecule received a unique molecular identifier. TCRdb itself ran the 5' RACE reads through MiXCR, one entry per CDR3 protein. The sample lists about 55,000 distinct CDR3 sequences; 5% to 7.5% were seen once. Findings of the study overall: VDJdb-based annotation leaned toward anti-spike CD8 responses and missed private and CD4 specificities.

Trimming cost V 9 bases and J 0 bases; bases outside gene matches: 4. The length of the CDR3 is 13 residues. Germline CDR1 is SGHTA and CDR2 is FQGNSA. In the case of this clonotype: The antigen is not known.

Sequenced material: whole blood, taken at baseline. V usage is TRBV7-2 and J usage is TRBJ1-1, with 7 bases lining up with TRBD1. The sequence was collected from an adult who was a healthcare worker with PCR-confirmed SARS-CoV-2 infection or an uninfected control (not recorded which). The chain's CDR3 is CASTGQMNTEAFF. CDR3 in DNA: TGTGCCAGTACGGGACAGATGAACACTGAAGCTTTCTTT.